This TCR beta chain was found in a study of T-cell memory formation after mild COVID-19. This clonotype was counted a few times. One entry per CDR3 protein results from TCRdb running MiXCR on the 5' RACE reads. Altogether under 250,000 distinct CDR3 sequences are present, around 27% being singletons, with the ten largest covering over 10%. CDR1 and CDR2 (germline): SGHTA, FQGNSA. J was trimmed by 11 bases and V by 4 bases; bases with no gene match: 9. The CDR3 runs 13 residues. The receptor was isolated from an adult woman who had mild COVID-19 (a few samples of this study predate the infection). Cell type and time point are not known. The specimen was PBMCs or a T cell subset sorted from them (not recorded which). The rearrangement links TRBV7-2 to TRBJ1-1, with TRBD1 matching 8 bases. In nucleotides, the CDR3 is TGTGCCAGCAGCTCTCGGACAGGGATGCTGGCTTTCTTT. Protein sequence: CASSSRTGMLAFF.